A selection of T cell receptor beta chains follows, all from one sample in a study of T-cell reconstitution after alpha-beta-depleted transplantation in children. A single record per CDR3 protein comes from TCRdb applying MiXCR to the PCR reads. The sample lists nearly 200,000 distinct CDR3 sequences, approximately 6.8% occurring once. The specimen comprised PBMCs, sampled before TCRalphabeta/CD19-depleted stem cell transplant. The receptor source for this set is a girl under three years old with combined immunodeficiency, due to receive a stem cell transplant. The CDR3 runs from the conserved cysteine through the conserved F or W. The D gene is left open where the match is weak. Only some rows state a clone size, as once, few, many or a class for expanded clones.

size | length | J | D | V | CDR3 | DNA
few | 13 | TRBJ2-5 | . | TRBV7-9 | CASTPGKWETQYF | TGTGCCAGCACCCCCGGGAAATGGGAGACCCAGTACTTC
few | 15 | TRBJ2-7 | . | TRBV7-9 | CASSPQAGSSYEQYF | TGTGCCAGCAGCCCCCAAGCGGGTAGCTCCTACGAGCAGTACTTC
many | 21 | TRBJ2-4 | . | TRBV6-2/TRBV6-3 | CASSYTREGTGLPLAKNIQYF | TGTGCCAGCAGTTACACCCGGGAGGGGACAGGCCTTCCTTTAGCCAAAAACATTCAGTACTTC
many | 16 | TRBJ2-3 | TRBD2 | TRBV9 | CASSKGLAGDTDTQYF | TGTGCCAGCAGCAAGGGACTAGCGGGAGATACAGATACGCAGTATTTT
. | 16 | TRBJ2-3 | . | TRBV20-1 | CSARETHREPPDTQFF | TGCAGTGCTAGAGAGACCCACAGGGAGCCCCCAGATACGCAGTTTTTT
many | 13 | TRBJ1-2 | . | TRBV15 | CATSIGGFYGYTF | TGTGCCACCAGCATTGGAGGGTTTTATGGCTACACCTTC
few | 13 | TRBJ2-2 | . | TRBV7-3 | CASSPGYTGELFF | TGTGCCAGCAGCCCAGGATACACCGGGGAGCTGTTTTTT
many | 13 | TRBJ2-1 | . | TRBV7-3 | CASSLQDYNEQFF | TGTGCCAGCAGCTTACAGGATTACAATGAGCAGTTCTTC
many | 15 | TRBJ1-5 | TRBD1 | TRBV15 | CATSVWTGGNQPQHF | TGTGCCACCAGCGTATGGACAGGGGGCAATCAGCCCCAGCATTTT
many | 14 | TRBJ2-7 | . | TRBV28 | CASSPSDYSYEQYF | TGTGCCAGCAGTCCCTCGGACTACTCCTACGAGCAGTACTTC
many | 12 | TRBJ2-1 | . | TRBV29-1 | CSALFSYNEQFF | TGCAGCGCCCTTTTCTCCTACAATGAGCAGTTCTTC
few | 17 | TRBJ2-6 | TRBD2 | TRBV20-1 | CSARASGRASGANVLTF | TGCAGTGCTAGGGCTAGCGGGAGAGCTTCTGGGGCCAACGTCCTGACTTTC
. | 18 | TRBJ1-4 | TRBD1 | TRBV11-2 | CASSAFWTGGATNEKLFF | TGTGCCAGCAGCGCCTTTTGGACAGGGGGTGCAACTAATGAAAAACTGTTTTTT
many | 18 | TRBJ2-2 | TRBD2 | TRBV6-5 | CASSYSAREGPITGELFF | TGTGCCAGCAGTTACTCGGCGCGGGAGGGCCCGATCACCGGGGAGCTGTTTTTT
many | 13 | TRBJ1-2 | . | TRBV28 | CASSLTGENGYTF | TGTGCCAGCAGCCTCACGGGGGAAAATGGCTACACCTTC
many | 14 | TRBJ2-1 | TRBD1 | TRBV18 | CASSGTASYNEQFF | TGTGCCAGCTCTGGGACAGCCTCCTACAATGAGCAGTTCTTC
. | 16 | TRBJ2-3 | TRBD2 | TRBV12-3/TRBV12-4 | CASSPSPAGVPDTQYF | TGTGCCAGCAGTCCCTCTCCAGCGGGAGTGCCAGATACGCAGTATTTT
few | 15 | TRBJ2-5 | . | TRBV7-9 | CASSYTQGTGGTQYF | TGTGCCAGCAGCTATACACAGGGTACCGGGGGGACCCAGTACTTC
once | 12 | TRBJ2-2 | . | TRBV29-1 | CSVVGWTGELFF | TGCAGCGTTGTGGGGTGGACCGGGGAGCTGTTTTTT
. | 17 | TRBJ2-2 | . | TRBV7-8 | CASSPPRQGKDTGELFF | TGTGCCAGCAGCCCCCCCCGGCAGGGTAAAGACACCGGGGAGCTGTTTTTT
many | 13 | TRBJ2-7 | TRBD2 | TRBV19 | CASSWGLAYEQYF | TGTGCCAGTAGTTGGGGACTAGCCTACGAGCAGTACTTC
many | 16 | TRBJ2-1 | . | TRBV29-1 | CSVEGLAQSSYNEQFF | TGCAGCGTTGAGGGGTTAGCCCAAAGCTCCTACAATGAGCAGTTCTTC
many | 14 | TRBJ2-1 | . | TRBV11-2 | CASLDSQNYNEQFF | TGTGCCAGCTTGGACAGCCAAAACTACAATGAGCAGTTCTTC
. | 18 | TRBJ1-2 | TRBD1 | TRBV20-1 | CSARVKGDRGRRYYGYTF | TGCAGTGCTAGAGTCAAAGGGGACAGGGGGCGGAGGTACTATGGCTACACCTTC
many | 16 | TRBJ2-1 | TRBD2 | TRBV4-2 | CASSQDAGGSYNEQFF | TGTGCCAGCAGCCAAGATGCGGGGGGTTCCTACAATGAGCAGTTCTTC
many | 13 | TRBJ2-1 | TRBD2 | TRBV20-1 | CSARGTSRNEQFF | TGCAGTGCTAGAGGGACTAGCCGGAATGAGCAGTTCTTC
many | 17 | TRBJ2-6 | . | TRBV12-3/TRBV12-4 | CASSPQTGSSGANVLTF | TGTGCCAGCAGTCCACAAACAGGGTCCTCTGGGGCCAACGTCCTGACTTTC
few | 18 | TRBJ2-1 | . | TRBV7-3 | CASSPTGGLLAGAREQFF | TGTGCCAGCAGCCCTACAGGGGGCCTTCTAGCGGGAGCAAGGGAGCAGTTCTTC
many | 13 | TRBJ2-1 | TRBD2 | TRBV20-1 | CSASGGAYNEQFF | TGCAGTGCTAGCGGGGGGGCCTACAATGAGCAGTTCTTC
many | 14 | TRBJ2-1 | TRBD2 | TRBV29-1 | CSVAGVAGVGEQFF | TGCAGCGTTGCCGGGGTAGCGGGAGTTGGTGAGCAGTTCTTC
many | 14 | TRBJ2-3 | . | TRBV25-1 | CASSDGYGSDTQYF | TGTGCCAGCAGTGACGGGTACGGGTCAGATACGCAGTATTTT
few | 11 | TRBJ2-3 | . | TRBV3-1 | CASSQGVPQYF | TGTGCCAGCAGCCAAGGAGTGCCGCAGTATTTT
many | 13 | TRBJ2-3 | . | TRBV12-3/TRBV12-4 | CASSSGSADTQYF | TGTGCCAGCAGTTCGGGTTCTGCAGATACGCAGTATTTT
many | 14 | TRBJ2-7 | . | TRBV13 | CASSFGDRHVGKYF | TGTGCCAGCAGCTTCGGCGACAGGCACGTGGGAAAATACTTC
many | 15 | TRBJ2-1 | . | TRBV24-1 | CATSDPRSASYEQFF | TGTGCCACCAGTGACCCCAGGTCAGCAAGCTATGAGCAGTTCTTC
. | 17 | TRBJ2-2 | TRBD2 | TRBV5-5 | CASSITAGASNTGELFF | TGTGCCAGCAGCATTACAGCGGGAGCGTCCAACACCGGGGAGCTGTTTTTT